The 28 T cell receptor beta chains reported below all come from one sample, sequenced in a study of T cell repertoires in cytomegalovirus infection. TCRdb reprocessed the reads via MiXCR and lists one record per CDR3 protein. The sample includes 60,000 to 75,000 distinct CDR3 sequences, 3% to 4.5% of them seen just once. Sequenced: PBMCs. The receptors come from a human donor in good health (CMV status not recorded). Some clones in this sample may be carry-over from other donors' samples.

This clonotype was counted ten times or more. This chain links TRBV7-2 with TRBJ1-1; D remains unclear. The CDR3 length is 13 residues. Trimming removed 2 bases from V and 6 bases from J, with 10 bases in between. Germline CDR1 reads SGHTA; CDR2 reads FQGNSA. The CDR3 nucleotides are TGTGCCAGCAGCTTAACAACCAACGCTGAAGCTTTCTTT. As protein: CASSLTTNAEAFF.

This clonotype appeared many times. The chain combines TRBV2 with TRBJ2-1, with 12 bases lining up with TRBD2. The length of the CDR3 is 14 residues. Germline V gene sequence: CDR1 SNHLY, CDR2 FYNNEI. Germline trimming cut 2 bases from V and 10 bases from J; bases unmatched to any gene: 3. The CDR3 bases are TGTGCCAGCAGTGAAACTAGCGGGAGGCCAGAGCAGTTCTTC. Protein product: CASSETSGRPEQFF.

This clonotype was counted ten times or more. The V gene is TRBV7-2, the J gene TRBJ2-7, with D possibly matching TRBD2 (6 bases). Trimming left V 5 bases short and J 0 bases short, with 14 bases between. The CDR3 sequence is 15 residues long. Germline V gene sequence: CDR1 SGHTA, CDR2 FQGNSA. CDR3 residues: CASSPGGGASYEQYF. The CDR3 DNA is TGTGCCAGCAGCCCCGGCGGAGGGGCCTCCTACGAGCAGTACTTC.

This clonotype was recorded many times. The chain uses TRBV7-2 and TRBJ1-5; 7 nucleotides match TRBD1. V lost 1 base to trimming and J lost 6 bases; unmatched junction nucleotides: 3. There are 14 residues in the CDR3. CDR1 and CDR2 (germline): SGHTA, FQGNSA. The DNA for the CDR3 is TGTGCCAGCAGCTTAGGGTCAGGGGGTCAGCCCCAGCATTTT. Translating gives CASSLGSGGQPQHF.

This clonotype was seen many times. The gene calls are TRBV7-2 and TRBJ1-1, with D possibly being TRBD1 (5 bases). The V end was cut by 0 bases, the J end by 5 bases, with 13 bases between. CDR3 length: 15 amino acids. CDR1 is SGHTA and CDR2 is FQGNSA in the germline V gene. CDR3 DNA: TGTGCCAGCAGCTTAGCGCATTCGGGGGTAACTGAAGCTTTCTTT. This translates into CASSLAHSGVTEAFF.

In this sample, this clonotype turned up many times. Here the CDR3 reads CASRWGPTEQYF. The CDR3 bases are TGTGCCAGCAGATGGGGCCCTACCGAGCAGTACTTC. The chain carries TRBV27 and TRBJ2-7; TRBD1 is a possible D gene (5 bases). V lost 6 bases and J 6 bases, leaving 12 bases between the germline ends. CDR1 MNHEY and CDR2 SMNVEV come from the germline V gene (reference sequence). This CDR3 is 12 amino acids long.

The sample holds many counts of this clonotype. The chain carries TRBV7-6 and TRBJ2-1, with TRBD2 matching over 13 bases. This CDR3 region has 17 residues. Germline V gene lookup returns CDR1 SGHVS and CDR2 FNYEAQ. V lost 5 bases, J lost 6 bases, and 10 bases stayed unmatched. CDR3 in amino acids: CASSGRLAGGPGNEQFF. The CDR3 nucleotides read TGTGCCAGCAGCGGCCGACTAGCGGGGGGCCCTGGCAATGAGCAGTTCTTC. Variable domain in full (rest from reference TRBV7-6 and TRBJ2-1): GAGVSQSPRYKVTKRGQDVALRCDPISGHVSLYWYRQALGQGPEFLTYFNYEAQQDKSGLPNDRFSAERPEGSISTLTIQRTEQRDSAMYRCASSGRLAGGPGNEQFFGPGTRLTVL.

This clonotype was found many times. The chain employs TRBV7-2 and TRBJ2-4; 10 nucleotides agree with TRBD1. The CDR3 has 16 residues. Trimming removed 5 bases from V and 0 bases from J; junction bases left unmatched: 4. The V gene's germline CDR1 is SGHTA and CDR2 FQGNSA. The CDR3 spells CASSLGTGVAKNIQYF. The CDR3 bases are TGTGCCAGCAGCCTAGGGACAGGGGTAGCCAAAAACATTCAGTACTTC.

The chain is built from TRBV5-1 and TRBJ2-1; 7 positions match TRBD2. Germline CDR1 reads SGHRS; CDR2 reads YFSETQ. The ends lost 0 bases at V and 2 bases at J; junction bases unmatched: 8. This CDR3 comprises 17 residues. CDR3 DNA: TGCGCCAGCAGCTTGGGGTCCGGACTAGACGCCTACAATGAGCAGTTCTTC. The encoded protein is CASSLGSGLDAYNEQFF.

V usage is TRBV4-3 and J usage is TRBJ2-5; TRBD2 matches 10 bases. The ends lost 0 bases at V and 7 bases at J; junction bases unmatched: 11. This CDR3 has 17 residues. The germline V gene has CDR1 LGHNA and CDR2 YSLEER. In DNA, the CDR3 is TGCGCCAGCAGCCAAGATCTAGAGCGGGGGGGCCGAGGGACCCAGTACTTC. Its translation is CASSQDLERGGRGTQYF.

This clonotype appeared many times. The chain uses TRBV7-3 and TRBJ1-1; 9 bases match TRBD1. Per germline, CDR1 SGHTA and CDR2 FQGTGA. This CDR3 contains 14 residues. Losses at the gene ends were 2 bases for V and 5 bases for J; bases not matched to a gene: 3. CDR3 loop: CASSLSGTGTEAFF. As DNA, the CDR3 is TGTGCCAGCAGCTTATCCGGGACAGGGACTGAAGCTTTCTTT.

This clonotype was seen many times. This chain uses TRBV20-1 with TRBJ1-2, with TRBD1 as a possible D gene (5 bases). Germline loops: CDR1 DFQATT, CDR2 SNEGSKA (reference sequence). The CDR3 has 15 amino acids. V was pared by 0 bases and J by 8 bases, with 19 bases between. The CDR3 nucleotides read TGCAGTGCTAGAGATATACCCTTTGGCGGGGGAGGCTACACCTTC. Residues: CSARDIPFGGGGYTF.

At least ten counts were recorded for this clonotype. Compared with germline, one end of the junction differs, possibly owing to a read error. CDR3 DNA sequence: TGTGCCAGCAGATTAGCGGGAGGATCTCAAGAGACCCAGTACTTC. Amino acid sequence: CASRLAGGSQETQYF. This chain connects TRBV7-2 to TRBJ2-5, with 10 nucleotides matching TRBD2. The germline V gene encodes CDR1 SGHTA and CDR2 FQGNSA. The length of the CDR3 is 15 residues. Based on the CDR3 plus reference TRBV7-2 and TRBJ2-5, the full variable domain is GAGVSQSPSNKVTEKGKDVELRCDPISGHTALYWYRQSLGQGLEFLIYFQGNSAPDKSGLPSDRFSAERTGGSVSTLTIQRTQQEDSAVYLCASRLAGGSQETQYFGPGTRLLVL.

There are many counts of this clonotype. The V and J genes are TRBV12-3 or TRBV12-4 and TRBJ1-5; a possible D gene is TRBD1 (6 bases). The CDR3 has 17 amino acids. The ends were cut back, 0 bases at V and 5 bases at J, with 17 bases in the middle. The DNA of the CDR3 is TGTGCCAGCAGTTTAGCCGACAGGAGAAACAACGATCAGCCCCAGCATTTT. Translation gives CASSLADRRNNDQPQHF.

This clonotype was picked up many times. The chain links TRBV7-2 to TRBJ1-5; 7 nucleotides line up with TRBD1. There are 14 residues in the CDR3. Trimming cost V 1 base and J 6 bases; bases outside gene matches: 3. Germline assignment: CDR1 SGHTA and CDR2 FQGNSA. CDR3 bases: TGTGCCAGCAGCTTAGTAGGGGGCGGTCAGCCCCAGCATTTT. This sequence encodes CASSLVGGGQPQHF.

This sequence joins TRBV7-6 and TRBJ2-7; 9 bases align to TRBD2. CDR1 is SGHVS and CDR2 is FNYEAQ in the germline V gene. The CDR3 runs to 17 residues. Losses at the gene ends were 5 bases for V and 1 base for J; bases not matched to a gene: 12. The CDR3 protein is CASSRGGGGGGSYEQYF. As DNA, the CDR3 is TGTGCCAGCAGCCGCGGGGGCGGGGGGGGGGGGTCCTACGAGCAGTACTTC.

This clonotype was seen a few times. This rearrangement joins TRBV7-2 to TRBJ2-1; no clear D. The CDR3 covers 13 residues. V was trimmed by 5 bases and J by 5 bases, leaving 10 bases between them. Germline values: CDR1 SGHTA, CDR2 FQGNSA. For the CDR3, the DNA is TGTGCCAGCAGCCCCGCCGTTCACAATGAGCAGTTCTTC. Amino acids: CASSPAVHNEQFF.

In its sample, this clonotype was seen many times. This sequence joins TRBV5-1 and TRBJ2-1; possible D gene TRBD1, 6 bases. Germline assignment: CDR1 SGHRS and CDR2 YFSETQ. Trimming removed 0 bases from V and 4 bases from J, with 11 bases in between. This CDR3 has 15 amino acids. In nucleotides, the CDR3 is TGCGCCAGCAGCTTGGGGCAGGGGAAGTACAATGAGCAGTTCTTC. This translates into CASSLGQGKYNEQFF.

This clonotype was detected ten times or more. Here the CDR3 reads CASSLSGTAGQYF. The DNA for the CDR3 is TGTGCCAGCAGTTTGTCAGGGACAGCAGGACAGTACTTC. This chain connects TRBV12-3 or TRBV12-4 to TRBJ2-4, with 7 nucleotides matching TRBD1. CDR3 length equals 13 residues. V shed 3 bases and J 13 bases; nucleotides not matched to a gene: 9.

The sample holds many counts of this clonotype. The chain recombines TRBV7-2 with TRBJ2-7, with 7 bases fitting TRBD1. The V gene end was trimmed by 3 bases and the J gene end by 2 bases; junction bases not matched to a gene: 10. This CDR3 has 16 amino acids. Per the germline V gene, CDR1 is SGHTA and CDR2 is FQGNSA. This CDR3 reads CASSLGRTGRAYEQYF. The CDR3 bases are TGTGCCAGCAGCTTGGGACGGACAGGTCGGGCCTACGAGCAGTACTTC.

In this sample, this clonotype turned up many times. The chain combines TRBV6-2 or TRBV6-3 with TRBJ1-1; no reliable D call. Trimming removed 6 bases from V and 0 bases from J, with 5 bases in between. This CDR3 has 12 amino acids. Germline lookup yields CDR1 MNHEY and CDR2 SVGEGT. The CDR3 sequence: CASSTVNTEAFF. The CDR3 region has the DNA TGTGCCAGCAGCACAGTGAACACTGAAGCTTTCTTT.

This chain links TRBV12-3 or TRBV12-4 with TRBJ1-1; no clear D gene. This CDR3 has 13 amino acids. The V end was cut by 5 bases, the J end by 2 bases, with 9 bases between. Here the CDR3 DNA reads TGTGCCAGCAGTATCCCACCCAACACTGAAGCTTTCTTT. Translated: CASSIPPNTEAFF.

This clonotype was recorded many times. V and J are TRBV19 and TRBJ2-5, with TRBD1 matching over 10 bases. V was clipped by 2 bases and J by 6 bases; unmatched bases: 3. The CDR3 extends over 14 amino acids. Germline V gene data show CDR1 as LNHDA and CDR2 as SQIVND (reference sequence). The CDR3: CASSIRDRGQTQYF. CDR3 DNA: TGTGCCAGTAGTATACGGGACAGGGGCCAGACCCAGTACTTC.

In its sample, this clonotype was seen many times. This chain joins TRBV7-8 and TRBJ1-6; no firm D call. Germline V gene sequence: CDR1 SGHVS, CDR2 FQNEAQ. This CDR3 spans 14 amino acids. Trimming stripped 1 base from V and 10 bases from J, with 11 bases between. CDR3 sequence: CASSLVGVRSPLHF. The CDR3 DNA reads as TGTGCCAGCAGCTTAGTGGGAGTACGGTCACCCCTCCACTTT.

By share, this clonotype counts as large. V and J are TRBV7-2 and TRBJ2-7, with 7 bases aligning to TRBD1. Germline V gene data show CDR1 as SGHTA and CDR2 as FQGNSA. V was clipped by 6 bases and J by 5 bases; unmatched bases: 7. The CDR3 is 13 residues long. CDR3 in amino acids: CASRLDRDHEQYF. CDR3 nucleotide sequence: TGTGCCAGCAGACTAGACAGGGACCACGAGCAGTACTTC.

This clonotype has at least ten counts. The V gene is TRBV2, the J gene TRBJ2-3; D is perhaps TRBD1 (6 bases). CDR1 and CDR2 from the germline V gene are SNHLY and FYNNEI. This CDR3 spans 15 amino acids. The germline V and J ends were trimmed by 2 bases and 2 bases, with 11 bases remaining between them. The CDR3 sequence is CASSETGQPTDTQYF. For the CDR3, the DNA is TGTGCCAGCAGTGAAACCGGACAGCCCACAGATACGCAGTATTTT. Full variable domain (missing parts from reference TRBV2 and TRBJ2-3): EPEVTQTPSHQVTQMGQEVILRCVPISNHLYFYWYRQILGQKVEFLVSFYNNEISEKSEIFDDQFSVERPDGSNFTLKIRSTKLEDSAMYFCASSETGQPTDTQYFGPGTRLTVL.

This clonotype was counted ten times or more. The chain couples TRBV11-3 to TRBJ2-1; 7 nucleotides agree with TRBD2. CDR3 length equals 15 residues. Trimming cost V 1 base and J 9 bases; bases outside gene matches: 9. Germline V gives CDR1 SGHNT, CDR2 YENEEA. The CDR3 region is CASSLATRLAPEQFF. CDR3 nucleotide sequence: TGTGCCAGCAGCTTAGCCACACGACTAGCCCCTGAGCAGTTCTTC.

This clonotype was picked up many times. The chain carries TRBV7-3 and TRBJ2-1; 9 nucleotides match TRBD2. V shed 3 bases and J 4 bases; nucleotides not matched to a gene: 4. This CDR3 is built from 15 residues. The germline gives CDR1 SGHTA, CDR2 FQGTGA. The CDR3 DNA reads TGTGCCAGCAGCTTCGGTAGCGGGGGATACAATGAGCAGTTCTTC. Residues: CASSFGSGGYNEQFF.